The entry below describes one T cell receptor (beta chain). Its target is unknown. This sample stems from a study of siplizumab effects on memory and regulatory T cells. CDR1 is SGHTA, CDR2 FQGNSA, per germline. The CDR3 totals 16 residues. Unmatched junction bases numbered 6, after V lost 5 bases and J lost 5 bases. Study outcomes and limitations: Tregs proliferating in siplizumab cultures lacked confirmation of their suppressive function.

Roughly 100,000 TCR templates underwent assay in every sample. TCRdb keeps only in-frame clones here, not all; method: immunoSEQ multiplex PCR. The profile shows about 27,000 clones, roughly 82% of them singletons. The specimen sequenced was memory CD4+ T cells sorted from blood. The rearrangement links TRBV7-2 to TRBJ2-3; the match to TRBD2 covers 14 bases. The receptor was isolated from a human donor in good health. CDR3 sequence: CASSLGTSGRRDTQYF. CDR3 bases: TGTGCCAGCAGCCTTGGGACTAGCGGGAGAAGAGATACGCAGTATTTT.